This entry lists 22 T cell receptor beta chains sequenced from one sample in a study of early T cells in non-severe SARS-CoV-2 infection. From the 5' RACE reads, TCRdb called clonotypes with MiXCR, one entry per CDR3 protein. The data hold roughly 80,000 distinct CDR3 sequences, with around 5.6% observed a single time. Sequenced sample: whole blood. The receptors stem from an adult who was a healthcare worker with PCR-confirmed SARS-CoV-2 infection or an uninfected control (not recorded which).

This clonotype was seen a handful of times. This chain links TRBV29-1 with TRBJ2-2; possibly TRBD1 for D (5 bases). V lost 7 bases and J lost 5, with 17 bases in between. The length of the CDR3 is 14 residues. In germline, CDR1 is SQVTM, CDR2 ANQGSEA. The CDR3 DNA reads TGCAGCGGTTCGGACACCTCGATGACCGGGGAGCTGTTTTTT. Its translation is CSGSDTSMTGELFF.

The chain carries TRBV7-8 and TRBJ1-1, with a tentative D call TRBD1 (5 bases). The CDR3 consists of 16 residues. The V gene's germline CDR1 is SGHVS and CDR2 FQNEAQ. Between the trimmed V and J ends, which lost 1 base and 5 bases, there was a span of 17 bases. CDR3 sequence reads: CASSLVGGSETTEAFF. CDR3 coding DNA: TGTGCCAGCAGCTTAGTGGGGGGTTCCGAAACGACTGAAGCTTTCTTT.

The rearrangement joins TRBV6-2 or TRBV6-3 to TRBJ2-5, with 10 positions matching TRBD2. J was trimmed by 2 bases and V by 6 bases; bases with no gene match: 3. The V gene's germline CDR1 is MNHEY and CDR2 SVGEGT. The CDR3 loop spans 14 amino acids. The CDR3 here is CASSKLAGQETQYF. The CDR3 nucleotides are TGTGCCAGCAGCAAACTAGCGGGACAAGAGACCCAGTACTTC.

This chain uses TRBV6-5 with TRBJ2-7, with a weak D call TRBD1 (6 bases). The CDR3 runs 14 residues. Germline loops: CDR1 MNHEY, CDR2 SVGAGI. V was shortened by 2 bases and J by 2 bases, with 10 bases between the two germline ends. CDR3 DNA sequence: TGTGCCAGCAGTTACGACAGGTCCCCCTACGAGCAGTACTTC. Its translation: CASSYDRSPYEQYF.

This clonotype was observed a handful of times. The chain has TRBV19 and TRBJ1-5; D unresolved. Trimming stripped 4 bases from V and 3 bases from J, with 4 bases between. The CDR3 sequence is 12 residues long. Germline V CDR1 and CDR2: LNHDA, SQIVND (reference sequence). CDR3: CASSNTNQPQHF. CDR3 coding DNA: TGTGCCAGTAGTAATACCAATCAGCCCCAGCATTTT.

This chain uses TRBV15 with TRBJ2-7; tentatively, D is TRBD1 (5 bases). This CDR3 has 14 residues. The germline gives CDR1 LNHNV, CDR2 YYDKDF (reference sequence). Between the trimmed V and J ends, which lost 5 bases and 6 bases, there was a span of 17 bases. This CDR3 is CATSRARDAFEQYF. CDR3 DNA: TGTGCCACCAGCCGGGCCAGGGATGCTTTCGAGCAGTACTTC.

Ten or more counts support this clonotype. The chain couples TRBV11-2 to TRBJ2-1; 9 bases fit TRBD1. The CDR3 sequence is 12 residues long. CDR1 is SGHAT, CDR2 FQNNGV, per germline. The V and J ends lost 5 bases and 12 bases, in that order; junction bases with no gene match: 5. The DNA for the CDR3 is TGTGCCAGCAGCACGGACAGGGGCGGGCAGTTCTTC. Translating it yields CASSTDRGGQFF.

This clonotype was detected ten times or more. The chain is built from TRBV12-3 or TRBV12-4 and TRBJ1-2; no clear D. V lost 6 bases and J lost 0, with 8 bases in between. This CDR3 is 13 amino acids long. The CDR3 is CASSREPNYGYTF. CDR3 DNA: TGTGCCAGCAGCCGGGAACCTAACTATGGCTACACCTTC.

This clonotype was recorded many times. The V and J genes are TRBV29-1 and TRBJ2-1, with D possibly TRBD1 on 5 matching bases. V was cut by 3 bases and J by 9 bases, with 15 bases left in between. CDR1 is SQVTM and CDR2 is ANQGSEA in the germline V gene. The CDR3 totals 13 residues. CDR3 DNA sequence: TGCAGCGTTGACAGGGTTAGTAATAGTGAGCAGTTCTTC. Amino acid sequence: CSVDRVSNSEQFF.

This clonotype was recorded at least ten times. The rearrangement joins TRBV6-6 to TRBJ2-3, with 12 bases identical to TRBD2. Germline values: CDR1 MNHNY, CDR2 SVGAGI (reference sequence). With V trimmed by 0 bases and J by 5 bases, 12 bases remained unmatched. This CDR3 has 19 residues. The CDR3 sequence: CASSYSQTASGGVQDTQYF. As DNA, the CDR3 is TGTGCCAGCAGTTACTCTCAAACCGCTAGCGGGGGGGTTCAAGATACGCAGTATTTT.

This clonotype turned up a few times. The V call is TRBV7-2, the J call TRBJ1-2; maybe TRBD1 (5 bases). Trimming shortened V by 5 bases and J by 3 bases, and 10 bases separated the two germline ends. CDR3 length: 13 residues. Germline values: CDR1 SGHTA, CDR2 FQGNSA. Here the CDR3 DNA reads TGTGCCAGCAGCCAGCAGGGCTACTATGGCTACACCTTC. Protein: CASSQQGYYGYTF.

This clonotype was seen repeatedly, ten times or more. CDR3 region: CASSDSTGTEAFF. The CDR3 region has the DNA TGTGCCAGCAGTGACTCGACGGGCACTGAAGCTTTCTTT. V gene TRBV6-4 combines with J gene TRBJ1-1; D call uncertain. Trimming stripped 0 bases from V and 4 bases from J, with 6 bases between. From germline, CDR1 is MRHNA and CDR2 SNTAGT. This CDR3 spans 13 amino acids.

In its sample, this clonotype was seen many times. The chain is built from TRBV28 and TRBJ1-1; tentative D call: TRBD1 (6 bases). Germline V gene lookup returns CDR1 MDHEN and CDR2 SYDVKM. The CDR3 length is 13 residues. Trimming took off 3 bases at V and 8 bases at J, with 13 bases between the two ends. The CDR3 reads CASSLGTRLEAFF. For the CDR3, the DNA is TGTGCCAGCAGTTTGGGGACACGCCTCGAAGCTTTCTTT.

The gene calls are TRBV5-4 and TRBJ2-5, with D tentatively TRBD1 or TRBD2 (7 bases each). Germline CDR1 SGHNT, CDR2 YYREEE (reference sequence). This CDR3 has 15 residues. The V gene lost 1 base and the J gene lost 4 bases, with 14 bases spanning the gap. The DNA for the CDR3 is TGTGCCAGCAGCTTGCCAGGGGGGGCATTAGAGACCCAGTACTTC. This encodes CASSLPGGALETQYF.

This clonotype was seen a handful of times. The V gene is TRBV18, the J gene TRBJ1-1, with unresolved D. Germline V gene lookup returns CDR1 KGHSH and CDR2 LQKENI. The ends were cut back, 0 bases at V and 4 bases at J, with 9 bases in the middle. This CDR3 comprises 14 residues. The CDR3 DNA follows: TGTGCCAGCTCACCACCGGGGTTGGGCACTGAAGCTTTCTTT. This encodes CASSPPGLGTEAFF.

Written as DNA, the CDR3 is TGTGCCTGGAGTGTACGATTACAAGAGACCCAGTACTTC. This encodes CAWSVRLQETQYF. The chain joins TRBV30 to TRBJ2-5; D is unresolved. CDR1 is GTSNPN and CDR2 is SVGIG in the germline V gene (reference sequence). This CDR3 region has 13 residues. The V end was cut by 0 bases, the J end by 2 bases, with 7 bases between.

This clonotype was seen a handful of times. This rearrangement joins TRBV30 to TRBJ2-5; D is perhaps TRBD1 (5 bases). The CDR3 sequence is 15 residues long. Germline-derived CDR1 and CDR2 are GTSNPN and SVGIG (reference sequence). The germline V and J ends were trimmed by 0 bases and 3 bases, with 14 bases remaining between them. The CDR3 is CAWSVSLGQKETQYF. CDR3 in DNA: TGTGCCTGGAGTGTATCCCTGGGGCAGAAAGAGACCCAGTACTTC.

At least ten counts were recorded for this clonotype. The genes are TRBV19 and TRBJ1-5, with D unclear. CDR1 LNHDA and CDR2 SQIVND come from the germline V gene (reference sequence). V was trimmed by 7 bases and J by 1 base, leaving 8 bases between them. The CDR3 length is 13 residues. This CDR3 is CASTGGSNQPQHF. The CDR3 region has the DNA TGTGCCAGTACTGGTGGGAGCAATCAGCCCCAGCATTTT.

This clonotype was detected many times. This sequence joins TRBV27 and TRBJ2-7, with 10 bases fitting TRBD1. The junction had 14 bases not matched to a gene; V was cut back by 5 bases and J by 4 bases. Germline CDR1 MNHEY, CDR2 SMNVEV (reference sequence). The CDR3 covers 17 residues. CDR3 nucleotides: TGTGCCAGCAGTCCTACCCCTAGGACAGGGGGAGCTTACGAGCAGTACTTC. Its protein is CASSPTPRTGGAYEQYF.

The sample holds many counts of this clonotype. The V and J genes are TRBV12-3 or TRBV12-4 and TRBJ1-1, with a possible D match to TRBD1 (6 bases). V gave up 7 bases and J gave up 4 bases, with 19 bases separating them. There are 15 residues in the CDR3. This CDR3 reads CASNPRGTKGTEAFF. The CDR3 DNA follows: TGTGCCAGCAACCCGAGGGGGACTAAGGGCACTGAAGCTTTCTTT.

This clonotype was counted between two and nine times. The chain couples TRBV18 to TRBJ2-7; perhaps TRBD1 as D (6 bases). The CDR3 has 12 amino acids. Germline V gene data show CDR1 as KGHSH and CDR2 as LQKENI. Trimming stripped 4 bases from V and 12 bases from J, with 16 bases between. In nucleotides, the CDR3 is TGTGCCAGCTCACAACAGGGCAGGGGTACGTACTTC. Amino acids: CASSQQGRGTYF.

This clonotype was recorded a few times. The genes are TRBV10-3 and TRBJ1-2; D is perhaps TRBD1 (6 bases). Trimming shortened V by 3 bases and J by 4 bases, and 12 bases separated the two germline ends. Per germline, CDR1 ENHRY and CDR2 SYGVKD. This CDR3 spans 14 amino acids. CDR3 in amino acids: CAISERDTVYGYTF. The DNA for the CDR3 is TGTGCCATCAGTGAACGGGACACAGTCTATGGCTACACCTTC.